Sequencing of this TCR beta chain was carried out in a study of identical twins. CDR3 size: 18 residues. The junction had 9 bases not matched to a gene; V was cut back by 1 base and J by 0 bases. Germline lookup yields CDR1 DFQATT and CDR2 SNEGSKA (reference sequence). A single record per CDR3 protein comes from TCRdb applying MiXCR to the 5' RACE reads. The data hold hundreds of thousands of distinct CDR3 sequences, with over 20% observed a single time. A further study also used this sample, focusing on T cells expressing NK-cell markers.

The chain uses TRBV20-1 and TRBJ2-1; 10 bases map to TRBD2. The sample was PBMCs. The sequence was obtained from a woman aged 18-29 years in good health. The CDR3 spells CSARAGKGTSASYNEQFF. In DNA, the CDR3 is TGCAGTGCTAGAGCGGGGAAAGGGACTAGCGCCTCCTACAATGAGCAGTTCTTC.